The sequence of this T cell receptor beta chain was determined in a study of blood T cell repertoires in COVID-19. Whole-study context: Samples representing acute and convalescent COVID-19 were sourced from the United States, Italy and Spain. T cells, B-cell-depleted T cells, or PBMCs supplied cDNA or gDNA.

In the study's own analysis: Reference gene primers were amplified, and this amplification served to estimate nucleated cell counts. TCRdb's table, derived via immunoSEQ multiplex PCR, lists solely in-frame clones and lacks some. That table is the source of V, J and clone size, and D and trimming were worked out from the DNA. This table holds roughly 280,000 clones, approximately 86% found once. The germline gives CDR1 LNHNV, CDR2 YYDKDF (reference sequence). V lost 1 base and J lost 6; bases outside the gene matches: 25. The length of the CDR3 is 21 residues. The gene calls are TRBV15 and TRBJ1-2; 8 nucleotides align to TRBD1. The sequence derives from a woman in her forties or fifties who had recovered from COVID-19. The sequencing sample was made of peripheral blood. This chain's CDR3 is CATSRARRQGKFQDKFHGYTF. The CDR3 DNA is TGTGCCACCAGCAGAGCCCGAAGACAGGGGAAATTCCAGGATAAATTCCATGGCTACACCTTC.